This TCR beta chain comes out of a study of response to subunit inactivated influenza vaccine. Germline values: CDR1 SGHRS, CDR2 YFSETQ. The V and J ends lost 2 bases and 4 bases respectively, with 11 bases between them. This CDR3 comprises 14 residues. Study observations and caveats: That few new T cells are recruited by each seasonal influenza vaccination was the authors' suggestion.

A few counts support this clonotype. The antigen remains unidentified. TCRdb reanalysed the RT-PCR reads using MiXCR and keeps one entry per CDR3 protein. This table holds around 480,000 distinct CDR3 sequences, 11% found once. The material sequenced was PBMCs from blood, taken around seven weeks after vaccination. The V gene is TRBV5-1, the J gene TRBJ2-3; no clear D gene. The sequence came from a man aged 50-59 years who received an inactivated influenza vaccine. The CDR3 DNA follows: TGCGCCAGCAGCTTACAGCCAGGCGCAGATACGCAGTATTTT. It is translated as CASSLQPGADTQYF.